This entry is about one T cell receptor beta chain. Its antigen is still unknown. The sample belongs to a study of CD8+ T cells in alopecia areata. Turning to the study itself: Severity in treated patients was scored by percentage of scalp area affected. Study-wide points: Tofacitinib did not eliminate many expanded lesional clones from scalp or blood. Scalp clonality, along with expanded CD8+ clones among the top 100, was significantly decreased by tofacitinib.

V was clipped by 6 bases and J by 7 bases, with 16 bases between them. Per the germline V gene, CDR1 is MNHEY and CDR2 is SMNVEV (reference sequence). This CDR3 contains 13 residues. Following extraction, RNA underwent reverse transcription to cDNA, which served as the sequencing template. TCRdb's copy holds only in-frame clones and misses some; the assay was immunoSEQ multiplex PCR. The profile shows around 97,000 clones, 86% of them singletons. Documented treatment: oral pan-JAK inhibitor, 5-10 mg twice daily. Here the sequenced sample was CD8+ T cells sorted from blood, taken at approximately week 34, from a patient treated with tofacitinib. The gene calls are TRBV27 and TRBJ2-7, with D possibly TRBD2 on 6 matching bases. This sequence originates from a human donor with alopecia areata. The CDR3 region is CASSGGLPREQYF. CDR3 DNA: TGTGCCAGCAGCGGTGGACTACCGAGGGAGCAGTACTTC.